Sequencing of this T cell receptor beta chain was carried out in a study of T cell repertoires in cytomegalovirus infection (dated by TCRdb to between 2019 and 2020). Background for the entire study: Recently identified HLA-C-restricted CMV epitopes, whose presentation resists viral immunomodulation, were targeted by peptide stimulations together with well-studied HLA-B-restricted epitopes. Donor HLA type was relevant to the analysis, because carriage of CMV infection together with the matching HLA type was indicated by public TCR beta signatures.

Study-level results and caveats: The ex vivo response was dominated by HLA-C-restricted CMV-specific TCR beta clonotypes, which also provided the single most frequent clonotype in two of eight donors. Carriers of CMV infection plus the relevant HLA type were discriminated by the cumulative frequency of public TCR beta family members in the study cohort and in an independent roughly 380-donor cohort.

According to the study, the label for this sample's treatment or condition signals: in vitro stimulation with specific CMV peptide epitopes to enrich CMV-specific T cells. This clonotype was detected a few times. This clone's antigen is unknown. No much larger clonotype is one base removed from it; base qualities were not supplied. Instrument used: Illumina HiSeq 1500. TCRdb reprocessed the public reads (quality trimming at Q25 with fastp, clone calling with MiXCR) and kept in-frame beta chains. Each entry is one CDR3 protein sequence, shown with its most common DNA and genes. A total of around 310,000 distinct CDR3 sequences appear in this sample, 25% to 30% of them only once. Clones ranked in the top ten supply 20% of the sample. Sample: cultured PBMCs, taken from culture after CMV antigen stimulation. This receptor was taken from a human donor in good health (CMV status not recorded). Some clones in this sample may be carry-over from other donors' samples.

For the CDR3, the sequence is CASSFQEPGSYEQYF. The nucleotides are TGTGCCAGCAGTTTCCAGGAGCCTGGTAGTTACGAGCAGTACTTC. The rearranged segments are TRBV28 and TRBJ2-7, with the D gene uncertain. Via the germline V gene, CDR1 is MDHEN and CDR2 SYDVKM. The CDR3 holds 15 amino acids from the cysteine to the phenylalanine. The retained sequence is limited to the CDR3, 45 bases, with the frame set at the first base. The trim is 3 bases for V and 4 bases for J, with a gap of 16 bases between the germline ends.